This T cell receptor (beta chain) was identified in a study of blood T cell repertoires in COVID-19. Looking at the study overall: The United States, Italy and Spain were the sources of the acute and convalescent COVID-19 samples. Nucleic acid was either cDNA or gDNA, and it came from T cells, B-cell-depleted T cells, or PBMCs.

Original handling: Scientists estimated how many nucleated cells there were by amplifying reference gene primers. The method was immunoSEQ multiplex PCR; TCRdb's version includes in-frame clones alone and lacks a portion of them. From that table come the V and J calls and clone size; the DNA was used to work out D and trimming. The table includes approximately 72,000 clones, approximately 89% detected once. The material sequenced was peripheral blood. This clonotype originated in a woman older than 75 with active or convalescent COVID-19.

This chain's CDR3 is CASRAGGERGLAGVYNEQFF. Written as DNA, the CDR3 is TGTGCCAGCAGGGCAGGGGGAGAGAGGGGACTAGCGGGGGTCTACAATGAGCAGTTCTTC. The chain employs TRBV28 and TRBJ2-1; 14 bases align to TRBD2. CDR1 is MDHEN and CDR2 is SYDVKM in the germline V gene. Trimming removed 6 bases from V and 3 bases from J; junction bases left unmatched: 16. The CDR3 runs 20 residues. Using reference TRBV28 and TRBJ2-1 for the parts outside the CDR3, the full variable domain is DVKVTQSSRYLVKRTGEKVFLECVQDMDHENMFWYRQDPGLGLRLIYFSYDVKMKEKGDIPEGYSVSREKKERFSLILESASTNQTSMYLCASRAGGERGLAGVYNEQFFGPGTRLTVL.